This TCR beta chain was recorded in a study of blood T cell repertoires in COVID-19. Overall study: COVID-19 samples collected from the United States, Italy and Spain covered acute and convalescent phases.

Sequencing was performed with immunoSEQ multiplex PCR; in TCRdb, only in-frame clones are kept and a portion is missing. This table holds 230,000 or so clones, 84% found once. The sequenced sample consisted of peripheral blood. This TCR came from a man under 40 with active or convalescent COVID-19.

CDR3 protein: CASIAQPGDETQYF. CDR3 DNA: TGTGCCAGCATCGCGCAACCAGGGGACGAGACCCAGTACTTC. The gene calls are TRBV5-4 and TRBJ2-5, with TRBD1 as a possible D gene (6 bases). V was pared by 6 bases and J by 5 bases, with 17 bases between. Looked up from germline, CDR1 is SGHNT and CDR2 is YYREEE (reference sequence). The CDR3 consists of 14 residues.